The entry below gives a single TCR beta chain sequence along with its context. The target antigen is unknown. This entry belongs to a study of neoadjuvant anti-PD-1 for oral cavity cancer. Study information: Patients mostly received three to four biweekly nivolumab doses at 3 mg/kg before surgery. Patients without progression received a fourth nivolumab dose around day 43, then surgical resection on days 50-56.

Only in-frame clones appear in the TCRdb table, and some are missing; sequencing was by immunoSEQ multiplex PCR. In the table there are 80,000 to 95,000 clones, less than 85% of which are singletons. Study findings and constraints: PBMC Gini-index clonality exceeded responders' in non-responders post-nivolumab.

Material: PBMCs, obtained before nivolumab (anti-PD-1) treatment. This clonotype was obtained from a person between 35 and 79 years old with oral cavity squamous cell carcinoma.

In nucleotides, the CDR3 is TGTGCCAGCAGTGAAGCGCTTCAGGGGGCCATGGGATATAATGAGCAGTTCTTC. The encoded protein is CASSEALQGAMGYNEQFF. This chain connects TRBV2 to TRBJ2-1, with 8 bases matching TRBD1. Unmatched junction bases numbered 14, after V lost 0 bases and J lost 7 bases. The CDR3 loop spans 18 amino acids. From germline, CDR1 is SNHLY and CDR2 FYNNEI.